The clone carrying this T cell receptor (beta chain) came up once. What it binds is not known. A read error may produce the germline difference seen at one junction end. Amplification of TCR beta CDR3 regions used RNA transcripts. In the first round, RT-PCR was carried out with HTBI primers, and a multiplex PCR formed the second round. Each CDR3 protein is one row after TCRdb ran MiXCR on the multiplex PCR reads. The sample includes roughly 1.1 million distinct CDR3 sequences, about 38% of them seen just once. These data originate in a study of Graves' ophthalmopathy and Graves' hyperthyroidism. At the level of the study: A follow-up of 18 months without ophthalmopathy meant that hyperthyroidism was stable.

Study-wide findings and caveats: The 13-signature model separated ophthalmopathy from stable hyperthyroidism at just under 90% sensitivity and about 81% specificity.

The sample taken for sequencing was peripheral blood or thyroid tissue (not recorded which). The receptor was derived from an adult man with Graves' hyperthyroidism.

CDR3 DNA sequence: TGTGCCAGCAGCCTAGCGGTCCAGGGTGGGGCCAACGTCCTGACTTTC. Translation: CASSLAVQGGANVLTF. The V call is TRBV7-9, the J call TRBJ2-6; 7 nucleotides line up with TRBD2. The CDR3 runs to 16 residues. Germline lookup yields CDR1 SEHNR and CDR2 FQNEAQ (reference sequence). Filled out from reference TRBV7-9 and TRBJ2-6, the complete variable domain reads DTGVSQNPRHKITKRGQNVTFRCDPISEHNRLYWYRQTLGQGPEFLTYFQNEAQLEKSRLLSDRFSAERPKGSFSTLEIQRTEQGDSAMYLCASSLAVQGGANVLTFGAGSRLTVL.